The clone carrying this T cell receptor beta chain was counted a few times. Its cognate antigen is unknown. This CDR3 is also generated by other DNA sequences in the sample. This sample is part of a study of beta chain features in type 1 diabetes. General observations from the study: Moderate yet significant TCRB CDR3 shortening was seen in Type 1 diabetes patients in all four CD4+ subsets. The question of HLA type influencing TCRB rearrangement was one that remained unresolved here.

The CDR3 is made up of 12 amino acids. V lost 8 bases, J lost 6 bases, and 11 bases lay in between. Germline V CDR1 and CDR2: MNHEY, SMNVEV (reference sequence). Sequencing targeted expressed TCRB transcripts, as all isolated RNA had been reverse transcribed. The method was immunoSEQ multiplex PCR; TCRdb's version includes in-frame clones alone and lacks a portion of them. The sample lists roughly 300,000 clones; less than 10% were seen once. The TCR comes from a woman aged 18-35 years in good health. Source material: central memory CD4+ T cells from blood. V and J are TRBV27 and TRBJ1-5; D remains unclear. The CDR3 spells CASRVWGQPQHF. The CDR3 DNA reads TGTGCCAGCCGGGTATGGGGTCAGCCCCAGCATTTT.